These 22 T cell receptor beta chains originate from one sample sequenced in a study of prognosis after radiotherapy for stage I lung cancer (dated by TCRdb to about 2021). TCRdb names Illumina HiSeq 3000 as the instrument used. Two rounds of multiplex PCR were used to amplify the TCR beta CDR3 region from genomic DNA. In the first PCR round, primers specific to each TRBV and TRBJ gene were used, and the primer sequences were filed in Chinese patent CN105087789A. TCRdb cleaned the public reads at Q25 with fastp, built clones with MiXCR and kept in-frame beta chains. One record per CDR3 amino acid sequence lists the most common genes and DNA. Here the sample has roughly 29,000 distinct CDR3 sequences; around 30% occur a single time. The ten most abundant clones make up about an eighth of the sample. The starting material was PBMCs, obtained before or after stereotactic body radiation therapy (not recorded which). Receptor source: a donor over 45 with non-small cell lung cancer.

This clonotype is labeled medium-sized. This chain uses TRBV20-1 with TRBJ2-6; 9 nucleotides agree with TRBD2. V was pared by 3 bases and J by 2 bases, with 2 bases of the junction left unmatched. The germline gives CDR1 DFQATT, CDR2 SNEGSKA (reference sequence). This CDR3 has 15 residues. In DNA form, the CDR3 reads TGCAGTGCTAGCCTAGCGGGAACTGGGGCCAACGTCCTGACTTTC. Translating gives CSASLAGTGANVLTF.

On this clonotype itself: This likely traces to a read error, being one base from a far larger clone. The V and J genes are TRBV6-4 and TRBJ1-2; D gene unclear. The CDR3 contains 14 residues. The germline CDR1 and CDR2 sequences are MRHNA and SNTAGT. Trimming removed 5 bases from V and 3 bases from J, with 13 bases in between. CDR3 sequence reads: CASSYTPVHYGYTF. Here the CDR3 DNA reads TGTGCCAGCAGTTACACCCCAGTCCACTATGGCTACACCTTC.

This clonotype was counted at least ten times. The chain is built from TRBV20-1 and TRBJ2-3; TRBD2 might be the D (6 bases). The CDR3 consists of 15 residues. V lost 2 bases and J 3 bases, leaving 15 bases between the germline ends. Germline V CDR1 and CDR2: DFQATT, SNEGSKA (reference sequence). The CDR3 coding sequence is TGCAGTGCTAGACCTCGGGGGAGTGGGACAGATACGCAGTATTTT. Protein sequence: CSARPRGSGTDTQYF.

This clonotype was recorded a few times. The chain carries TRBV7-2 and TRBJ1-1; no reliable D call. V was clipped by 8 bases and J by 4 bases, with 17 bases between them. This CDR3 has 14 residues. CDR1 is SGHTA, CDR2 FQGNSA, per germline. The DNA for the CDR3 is TGTGCCAGCCGGTTAATGGGCGGAAGCACTGAAGCTTTCTTT. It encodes CASRLMGGSTEAFF.

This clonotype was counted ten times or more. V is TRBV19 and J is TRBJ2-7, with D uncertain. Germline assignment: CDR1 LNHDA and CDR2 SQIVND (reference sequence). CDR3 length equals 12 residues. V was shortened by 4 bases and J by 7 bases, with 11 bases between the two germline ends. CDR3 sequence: CASSNRDLEQYF. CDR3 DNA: TGTGCCAGTAGTAATAGGGATCTGGAGCAGTACTTC.

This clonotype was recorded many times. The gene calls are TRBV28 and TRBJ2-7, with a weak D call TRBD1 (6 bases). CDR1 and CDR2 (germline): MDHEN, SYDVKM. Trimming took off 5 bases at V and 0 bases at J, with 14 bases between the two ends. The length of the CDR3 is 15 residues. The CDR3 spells CASSPQGSGSYEQYF. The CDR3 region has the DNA TGTGCCAGCAGTCCACAGGGCTCAGGCTCCTACGAGCAGTACTTC.

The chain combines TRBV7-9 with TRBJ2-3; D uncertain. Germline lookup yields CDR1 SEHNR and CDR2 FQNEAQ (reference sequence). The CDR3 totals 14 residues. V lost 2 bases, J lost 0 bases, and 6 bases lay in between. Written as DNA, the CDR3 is TGTGCCAGCAGCTTAATGCAGAGCACAGATACGCAGTATTTT. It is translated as CASSLMQSTDTQYF.

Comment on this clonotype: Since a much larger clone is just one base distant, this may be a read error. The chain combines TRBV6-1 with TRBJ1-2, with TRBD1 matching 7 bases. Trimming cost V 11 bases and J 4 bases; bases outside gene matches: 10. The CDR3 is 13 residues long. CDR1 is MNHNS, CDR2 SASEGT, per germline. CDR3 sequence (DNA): TGTGCCGGCACCCAAGGGGGCGGCTATGGCTACACCTTC. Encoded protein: CAGTQGGGYGYTF.

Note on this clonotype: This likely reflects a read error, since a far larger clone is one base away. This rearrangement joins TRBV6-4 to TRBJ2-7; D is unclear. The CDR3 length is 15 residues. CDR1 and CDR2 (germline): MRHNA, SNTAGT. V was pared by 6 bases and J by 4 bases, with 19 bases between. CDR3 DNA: TGTGCCAGCAGCGTAGTCGTCCACCGTCCATACGAGCAGTACTTC. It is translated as CASSVVVHRPYEQYF.

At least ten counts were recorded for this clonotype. The CDR3: CASSEGGAIEAFF. The CDR3 DNA is TGCGCCAGCAGCGAGGGGGGGGCCATTGAAGCTTTCTTT. The rearrangement links TRBV4-1 to TRBJ1-1, with D maybe TRBD1 (6 bases). Germline values: CDR1 MGHRA, CDR2 YSYEKL. Deletions cut 5 bases from V and 7 bases from J, with 14 bases between. This CDR3 is built from 13 residues.

The CDR3 sequence: CASGQETYNEQFF. The CDR3 nucleotides are TGTGCCAGCGGACAGGAGACCTACAATGAGCAGTTCTTC. V usage is TRBV2 and J usage is TRBJ2-1; TRBD1 matches 7 bases. The CDR3 totals 13 residues. V trimming: 8 bases; J trimming: 2 bases; junction bases outside the gene matches: 3. In germline, CDR1 is SNHLY, CDR2 FYNNEI.

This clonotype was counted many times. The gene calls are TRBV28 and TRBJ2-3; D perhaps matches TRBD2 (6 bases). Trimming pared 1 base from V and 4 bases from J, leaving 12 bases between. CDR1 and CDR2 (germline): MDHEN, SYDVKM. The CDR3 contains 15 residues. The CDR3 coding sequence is TGTGCCAGCAGTTTATACCAAAGCGGGTCAGATACGCAGTATTTT. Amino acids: CASSLYQSGSDTQYF.

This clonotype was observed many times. As DNA, the CDR3 is TGTGCCAGCTCCTATGGGGCGCAGACAGATACGCAGTATTTT. Protein: CASSYGAQTDTQYF. The rearrangement links TRBV19 to TRBJ2-3; D may be TRBD1 (5 bases). V was clipped by 9 bases and J by 3 bases, with 16 bases between them. The CDR3 length is 14 residues. Germline CDR1 LNHDA, CDR2 SQIVND (reference sequence).

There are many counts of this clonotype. The CDR3: CASSETGGYEQYF. CDR3 nucleotide sequence: TGTGCCAGCTCAGAGACAGGGGGCTACGAGCAGTACTTC. This rearrangement joins TRBV18 to TRBJ2-7; 9 positions agree with TRBD1. Germline V lookup: CDR1 KGHSH, CDR2 LQKENI. This CDR3 has 13 residues. V was pared by 5 bases and J by 3 bases, with 2 bases of the junction left unmatched.

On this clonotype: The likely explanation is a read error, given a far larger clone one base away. CDR3 nucleotides: TGTGCCAGCAGTTTTCTACTAGAGGGGAGCACAGATACGCAGTATTTT. Translation: CASSFLLEGSTDTQYF. The chain is built from TRBV6-2 or TRBV6-3 and TRBJ2-3; D could derive from TRBD1 or TRBD2 (5 bases each). The CDR3 has 16 amino acids. V lost 4 bases, J lost 0 bases, and 14 bases lay in between. The germline V gene encodes CDR1 MNHEY and CDR2 SVGEGT.

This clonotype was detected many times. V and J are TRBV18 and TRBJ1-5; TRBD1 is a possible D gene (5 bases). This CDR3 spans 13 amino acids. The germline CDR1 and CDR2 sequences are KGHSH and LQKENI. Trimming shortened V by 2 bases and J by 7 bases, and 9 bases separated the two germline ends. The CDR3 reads CASSPVRGQPQHF. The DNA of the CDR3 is TGTGCCAGCTCACCAGTTAGGGGACAGCCCCAGCATTTT.

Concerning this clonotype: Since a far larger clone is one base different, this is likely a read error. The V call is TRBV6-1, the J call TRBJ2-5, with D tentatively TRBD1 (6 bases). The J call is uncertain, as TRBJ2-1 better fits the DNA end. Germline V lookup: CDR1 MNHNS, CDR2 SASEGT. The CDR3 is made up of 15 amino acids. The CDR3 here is CDSSRAWDNEHEQFF. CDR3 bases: TGTGACAGCAGCAGGGCCTGGGACAATGAGCATGAGCAGTTCTTC.

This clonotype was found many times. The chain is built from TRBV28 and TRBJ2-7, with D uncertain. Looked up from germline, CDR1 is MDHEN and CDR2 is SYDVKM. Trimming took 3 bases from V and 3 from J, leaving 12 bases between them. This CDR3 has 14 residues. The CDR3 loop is CASSFDTEYYEQYF. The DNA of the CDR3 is TGTGCCAGCAGTTTCGACACGGAGTACTACGAGCAGTACTTC.

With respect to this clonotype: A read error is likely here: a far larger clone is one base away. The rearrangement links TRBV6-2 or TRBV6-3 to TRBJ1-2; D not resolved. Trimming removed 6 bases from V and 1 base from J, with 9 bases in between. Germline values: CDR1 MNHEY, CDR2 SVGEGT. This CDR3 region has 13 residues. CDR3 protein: CASSPANNYGYTF. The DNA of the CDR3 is TGTGCCAGCAGCCCCGCAAATAACTATGGCTACACCTTC.

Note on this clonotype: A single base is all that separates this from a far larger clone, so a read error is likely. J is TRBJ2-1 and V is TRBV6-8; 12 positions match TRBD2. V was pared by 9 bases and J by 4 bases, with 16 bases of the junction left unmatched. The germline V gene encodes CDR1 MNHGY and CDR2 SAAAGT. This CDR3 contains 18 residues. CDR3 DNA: TGTGCCAGAGTCGGGGCTAGCGGGAGGGCCGGGGAATACAATGAGCAGTTCTTC. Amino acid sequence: CARVGASGRAGEYNEQFF.

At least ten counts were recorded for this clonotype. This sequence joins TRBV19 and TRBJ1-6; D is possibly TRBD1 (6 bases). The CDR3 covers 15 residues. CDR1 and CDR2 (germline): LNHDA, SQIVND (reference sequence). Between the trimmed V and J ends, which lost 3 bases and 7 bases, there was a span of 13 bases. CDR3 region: CASSIDWTVNSPLHF. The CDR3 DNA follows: TGTGCCAGTAGTATTGATTGGACAGTCAATTCACCCCTCCACTTT.

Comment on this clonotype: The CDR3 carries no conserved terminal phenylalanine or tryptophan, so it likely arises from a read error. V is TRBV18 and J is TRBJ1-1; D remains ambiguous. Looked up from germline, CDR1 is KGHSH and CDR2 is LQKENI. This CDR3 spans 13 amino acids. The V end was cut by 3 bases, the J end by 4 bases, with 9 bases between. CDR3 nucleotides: TGTGCCAGCTCACCCGGTAGCGGCACTGAAGCTTTCCTT. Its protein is CASSPGSGTEAFL.